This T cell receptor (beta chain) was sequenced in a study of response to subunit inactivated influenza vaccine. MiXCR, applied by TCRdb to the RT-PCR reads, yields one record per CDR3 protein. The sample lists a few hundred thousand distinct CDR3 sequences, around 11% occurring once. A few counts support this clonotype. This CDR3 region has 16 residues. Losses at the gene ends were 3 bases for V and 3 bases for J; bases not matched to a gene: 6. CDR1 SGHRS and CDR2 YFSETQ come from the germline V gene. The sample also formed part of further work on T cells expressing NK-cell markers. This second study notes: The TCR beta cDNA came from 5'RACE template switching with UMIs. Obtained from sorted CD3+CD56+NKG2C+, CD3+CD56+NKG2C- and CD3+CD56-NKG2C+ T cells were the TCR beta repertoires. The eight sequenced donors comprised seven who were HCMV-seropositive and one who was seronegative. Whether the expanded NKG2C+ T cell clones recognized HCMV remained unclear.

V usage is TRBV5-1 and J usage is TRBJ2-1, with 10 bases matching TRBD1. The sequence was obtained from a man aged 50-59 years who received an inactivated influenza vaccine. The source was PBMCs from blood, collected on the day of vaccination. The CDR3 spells CASSSGRTGGYNEQFF. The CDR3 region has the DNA TGCGCCAGCAGCTCCGGGCGGACAGGGGGCTACAATGAGCAGTTCTTC.